This T cell receptor (beta chain) was sequenced for a study of OX40 agonist ivuxolimab in advanced cancers. Across the study: Those enrolled were 82.7% male, with a mean age of approximately 60 years and ages from roughly 20 to 90. It was permissible to have had prior anti-PD-1, anti-PD-L1 or anti-CTLA-4 therapy, and approximately 40% had some. Study-wide results and caveats: Some of the nonresponding patients also showed low levels of normalized T-cell clonal expansion.

Autoimmune disease history or systemic immunosuppression led to patient exclusion. This CDR3 comprises 12 residues. The germline V and J ends were trimmed by 2 bases and 8 bases, with 10 bases remaining between them. CDR1 MNHEY and CDR2 SVGAGI come from the germline V gene. Of note for this clone: Antigen: not known.

Here immunoSEQ multiplex PCR was the method, and the copy in TCRdb shows in-frame clones only, minus some. This sample carries fewer than 50,000 clones, around 90% of them seen once, and the ten largest clones take less than 30%. This chain connects TRBV6-5 to TRBJ2-7; D is possibly TRBD2 (5 bases). Sequencing used CD4+ or CD8+ T cells sorted from blood, obtained in a trial of the OX40 agonist ivuxolimab. The clonotype was recovered from an adult with an advanced solid tumor such as melanoma, head and neck, liver or kidney cancer. The CDR3 DNA is TGTGCCAGCAGTTACCTGGAGGTCAAGCAGTACTTC. As protein: CASSYLEVKQYF.